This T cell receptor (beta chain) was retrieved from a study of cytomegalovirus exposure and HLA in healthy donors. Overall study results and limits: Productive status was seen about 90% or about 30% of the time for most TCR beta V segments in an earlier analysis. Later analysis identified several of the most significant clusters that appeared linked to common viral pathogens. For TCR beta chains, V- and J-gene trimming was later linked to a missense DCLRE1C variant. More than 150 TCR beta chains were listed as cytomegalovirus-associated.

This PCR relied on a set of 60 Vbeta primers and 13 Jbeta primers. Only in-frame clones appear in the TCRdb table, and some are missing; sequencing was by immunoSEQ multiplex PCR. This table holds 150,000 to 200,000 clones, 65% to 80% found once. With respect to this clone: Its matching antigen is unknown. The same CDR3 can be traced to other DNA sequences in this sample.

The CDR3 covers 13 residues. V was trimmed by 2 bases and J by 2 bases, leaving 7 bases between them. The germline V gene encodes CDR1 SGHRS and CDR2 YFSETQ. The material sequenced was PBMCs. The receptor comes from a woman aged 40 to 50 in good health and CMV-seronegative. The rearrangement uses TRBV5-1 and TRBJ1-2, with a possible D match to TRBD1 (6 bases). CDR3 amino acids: CASSFTGNYGYTF. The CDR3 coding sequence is TGCGCCAGCAGCTTTACAGGGAACTATGGCTACACCTTC.